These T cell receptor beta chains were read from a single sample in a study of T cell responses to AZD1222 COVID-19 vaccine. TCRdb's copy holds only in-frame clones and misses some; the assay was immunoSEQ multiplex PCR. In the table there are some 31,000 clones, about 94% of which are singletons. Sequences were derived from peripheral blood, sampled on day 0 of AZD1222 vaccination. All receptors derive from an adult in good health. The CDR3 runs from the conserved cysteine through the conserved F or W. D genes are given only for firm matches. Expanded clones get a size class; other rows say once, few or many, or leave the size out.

CDR3aa: CASSLDTQRGQETQYF
CDR3nt: TGTGCCAGCAGCTTAGATACCCAGCGGGGCCAAGAGACCCAGTACTTC
abundance: -
j_gene: TRBJ2-5
len: 16
d_gene: TRBD2
v_gene: TRBV11-2

CDR3aa: CASSSKTVKNSPLHF
CDR3nt: TGTGCCAGCAGTTCAAAGACGGTGAAGAATTCACCCCTCCACTTT
abundance: -
j_gene: TRBJ1-6
len: 15
d_gene: -
v_gene: TRBV6-6

CDR3aa: CASSQERGDQPQHF
CDR3nt: TGCGCCAGCAGCCAAGAGAGGGGGGACCAGCCCCAGCATTTT
abundance: -
j_gene: TRBJ1-5
len: 14
d_gene: -
v_gene: TRBV4-3

CDR3aa: CASSIKRTGYNEQFF
CDR3nt: TGTGCCAGCAGCATAAAGCGGACAGGTTACAATGAGCAGTTCTTC
abundance: -
j_gene: TRBJ2-1
len: 15
d_gene: TRBD1
v_gene: TRBV11-3

CDR3aa: CASSLSGVSNQPQHF
CDR3nt: TGTGCCAGCAGTTTATCGGGTGTAAGCAATCAGCCCCAGCATTTT
abundance: -
j_gene: TRBJ1-5
len: 15
d_gene: -
v_gene: TRBV27

CDR3aa: CASSLVLDSYEQYF
CDR3nt: TGTGCCAGCAGCTTAGTTTTAGATTCCTACGAGCAGTACTTC
abundance: once
j_gene: TRBJ2-7
len: 14
d_gene: -
v_gene: TRBV7-9

CDR3aa: CASSVGTVNTEAFF
CDR3nt: TGTGCCAGCAGCGTCGGGACAGTGAACACTGAAGCTTTCTTT
abundance: -
j_gene: TRBJ1-1
len: 14
d_gene: TRBD1
v_gene: TRBV9

CDR3aa: CASSQDGDSRSYEQYF
CDR3nt: TGTGCCAGCAGCCAAGACGGGGACAGTCGCTCCTACGAGCAGTACTTC
abundance: -
j_gene: TRBJ2-7
len: 16
d_gene: TRBD1
v_gene: TRBV4-2

CDR3aa: CASSLAWGGADGYTF
CDR3nt: TGTGCCAGCAGCTTAGCTTGGGGGGGGGCTGATGGCTACACCTTC
abundance: -
j_gene: TRBJ1-2
len: 15
d_gene: -
v_gene: TRBV11-2

CDR3aa: CASSESGPDTQYF
CDR3nt: TGCGCCAGCAGTGAGTCCGGGCCAGATACGCAGTATTTT
abundance: -
j_gene: TRBJ2-3
len: 13
d_gene: -
v_gene: TRBV10-1

CDR3aa: CASSPSSGVTGELFF
CDR3nt: TGTGCCAGCAGCCCGTCTAGCGGGGTTACCGGGGAGCTGTTTTTT
abundance: -
j_gene: TRBJ2-2
len: 15
d_gene: TRBD2
v_gene: TRBV9

CDR3aa: CASSGQGANYGYTF
CDR3nt: TGTGCCAGCAGCGGACAGGGGGCTAACTATGGCTACACCTTC
abundance: -
j_gene: TRBJ1-2
len: 14
d_gene: TRBD1
v_gene: TRBV2

CDR3aa: CASSERDDEKLFF
CDR3nt: TGTGCCAGCAGTGAGAGGGACGATGAAAAACTGTTTTTT
abundance: -
j_gene: TRBJ1-4
len: 13
d_gene: -
v_gene: TRBV6-1

CDR3aa: CASSLYEQYF
CDR3nt: TGTGCCAGCAGTTTATACGAGCAGTACTTC
abundance: -
j_gene: TRBJ2-7
len: 10
d_gene: -
v_gene: TRBV2

CDR3aa: CASSARSGGEGTQYF
CDR3nt: TGTGCCAGCAGCGCTCGTAGTGGCGGTGAGGGGACCCAGTACTTC
abundance: -
j_gene: TRBJ2-5
len: 15
d_gene: -
v_gene: TRBV9

CDR3aa: CASSQKPPATPLHF
CDR3nt: TGTGCCAGCAGCCAGAAGCCACCTGCGACACCCCTCCACTTT
abundance: -
j_gene: TRBJ1-6
len: 14
d_gene: -
v_gene: TRBV14

CDR3aa: CASRPGASGNTIYF
CDR3nt: TGTGCCAGCCGGCCCGGGGCGAGCGGAAACACCATATATTTT
abundance: -
j_gene: TRBJ1-3
len: 14
d_gene: -
v_gene: TRBV14

CDR3aa: CASSQQLAASYEQYF
CDR3nt: TGCGCCAGCAGCCAACAATTAGCGGCCTCCTACGAGCAGTACTTC
abundance: once
j_gene: TRBJ2-7
len: 15
d_gene: -
v_gene: TRBV4-1